One sample yielded the 28 T cell receptor beta chains listed below, sequenced in a study of blood T cell repertoires in COVID-19. The table came from immunoSEQ multiplex PCR; TCRdb's copy has only in-frame clones and leaves some out. The repertoire includes some 360,000 clones, 87% of them detected once, and approximately 2.4% sits in the top ten. Sequencing was carried out using peripheral blood. The receptors stem from a woman in her sixties with COVID-19, enrolled during active disease.

The chain couples TRBV3-1 (or the pseudogene TRBV3-2) to TRBJ1-2; D is perhaps TRBD1 (5 bases). Germline values: CDR1 LGHDT, CDR2 YNNKEL (reference sequence). Between the trimmed V and J ends, which lost 1 base and 6 bases, there was a span of 15 bases. The CDR3 contains 15 residues. The CDR3 nucleotides are TGTGCCAGCAGCCAAGGGCTGGGGCGGGGCCATGGCTACACCTTC. Amino acid sequence: CASSQGLGRGHGYTF.

CDR3 protein: CASRNSRGTEAFF. Here the CDR3 DNA reads TGTGCCAGCAGAAACAGTCGGGGCACTGAAGCTTTCTTT. This chain joins TRBV2 and TRBJ1-1; D uncertain. Germline lookup yields CDR1 SNHLY and CDR2 FYNNEI. V was shortened by 6 bases and J by 4 bases, with 12 bases between the two germline ends. The CDR3 totals 13 residues.

The chain couples TRBV28 to TRBJ2-1, with TRBD2 matching 11 bases. The CDR3 spans 16 residues. Looked up from germline, CDR1 is MDHEN and CDR2 is SYDVKM. Trimming at V came to 4 bases and at J to 4 bases, leaving 6 bases not matched to a gene. The CDR3 DNA reads TGTGCCAGCAGTTCACCTAGCGGGGGGATTTACAATGAGCAGTTCTTC. Amino acid sequence: CASSSPSGGIYNEQFF.

The chain uses TRBV7-9 and TRBJ1-2, with D uncertain. Trimming took 5 bases from V and 8 from J, leaving 18 bases between them. Germline V lookup: CDR1 SEHNR, CDR2 FQNEAQ (reference sequence). CDR3 size: 14 residues. CDR3 region: CASSARGGLGGYTF. The CDR3 DNA sequence: TGTGCCAGCAGCGCCAGAGGCGGGCTGGGGGGCTACACCTTC.

The chain has TRBV6-2 or TRBV6-3 and TRBJ2-2; 9 nucleotides agree with TRBD1. J lost 5 bases, V lost 4 bases, and 14 bases had no gene match. Per the germline V gene, CDR1 is MNHEY and CDR2 is SVGEGT. The CDR3 length is 18 residues. CDR3 nucleotides: TGTGCCAGCAGTTTTATAAACGAAGGGACAGGGAATACCGGGGAGCTGTTTTTT. Protein product: CASSFINEGTGNTGELFF.

V usage is TRBV6-2 or TRBV6-3 and J usage is TRBJ2-2; no reliable D call. The CDR3 is 15 residues long. The germline V gene encodes CDR1 MNHEY and CDR2 SVGEGT. The ends were cut back, 2 bases at V and 2 bases at J, with 9 bases in the middle. Written as DNA, the CDR3 is TGTGCCAGCAGTTACCTACGCCCTAACACCGGGGAGCTGTTTTTT. This sequence encodes CASSYLRPNTGELFF.

This sequence joins TRBV30 and TRBJ1-6; 10 positions match TRBD1. In germline, CDR1 is GTSNPN, CDR2 SVGIG (reference sequence). The CDR3 loop spans 13 amino acids. With 7 bases clipped from V and 7 bases from J, the junction kept 4 bases outside the gene matches. CDR3 residues: CAYTGQGNSPLHF. The DNA for the CDR3 is TGTGCCTATACGGGACAGGGGAATTCACCCCTCCACTTT.

This chain joins TRBV7-8 and TRBJ2-2; 9 bases align to TRBD2. This CDR3 region has 15 residues. The germline gives CDR1 SGHVS, CDR2 FQNEAQ. The V segment lost 4 bases and the J segment 4 bases; nucleotides outside the gene matches: 4. The CDR3 DNA reads as TGTGCCAGCAGCTCTAAAGCGGGGGGCACCGGGGAGCTGTTTTTT. Protein product: CASSSKAGGTGELFF. The complete variable domain, with remaining parts taken from reference TRBV7-8 and TRBJ2-2, reads GAGVSQSPRYKVAKRGQDVALRCDPISGHVSLFWYQQALGQGPEFLTYFQNEAQLDKSGLPSDRFFAERPEGSVSTLKIQRTQQEDSAVYLCASSSKAGGTGELFFGEGSRLTVL.

This clone was observed a handful of times. This sample includes further DNA sequences coding for the same CDR3. The rearrangement uses TRBV5-1 and TRBJ2-3, with 9 bases that match TRBD2. With V trimmed by 0 bases and J by 2 bases, 4 bases remained unmatched. Germline lookup yields CDR1 SGHRS and CDR2 YFSETQ. The CDR3 extends over 16 amino acids. This CDR3 is CASSLDSGGSTDTQYF. The CDR3 DNA sequence: TGCGCCAGCAGCTTGGACAGCGGGGGGTCCACAGATACGCAGTATTTT.

The gene calls are TRBV5-1 and TRBJ1-1, with TRBD1 matching 8 bases. The CDR3 length is 15 residues. The V gene's germline CDR1 is SGHRS and CDR2 YFSETQ. J gave up 2 bases and V 4 bases, and 7 bases lay outside the gene matches. In DNA form, the CDR3 reads TGCGCCAGCAGCCCGGGGACAGGCTATAACACTGAAGCTTTCTTT. Residues: CASSPGTGYNTEAFF.

The rearrangement links TRBV18 to TRBJ1-2; D may be TRBD1 (5 bases). CDR1 is KGHSH and CDR2 is LQKENI in the germline V gene. The length of the CDR3 is 14 residues. Trimming stripped 3 bases from V and 13 bases from J, with 21 bases between. CDR3 sequence: CASSPQGSTMMGTF. CDR3 bases: TGTGCCAGCTCACCCCAGGGATCCACTATGATGGGCACCTTC.

The chain has TRBV7-8 and TRBJ1-5, with D possibly being TRBD1 (5 bases). Germline assignment: CDR1 SGHVS and CDR2 FQNEAQ. The V end lost 5 bases, the J end lost 6 bases, and 20 bases lay between the germline ends. The CDR3 length is 16 residues. This CDR3 reads CASSPLFGGVGQPQHF. The CDR3 DNA follows: TGTGCCAGCAGCCCCCTCTTTGGGGGGGTAGGTCAGCCCCAGCATTTT.

The V and J genes are TRBV10-3 and TRBJ1-5; tentatively, D is TRBD1 (5 bases). Trimming removed 3 bases at V and 5 bases at J, with 8 bases between. The germline V gene encodes CDR1 ENHRY and CDR2 SYGVKD. The CDR3 spans 13 residues. CDR3 amino acids: CAISDRDDQPQHF. The CDR3 DNA sequence: TGTGCCATCAGTGACAGGGATGATCAGCCCCAGCATTTT.

This clone was counted ten times or more. J is TRBJ2-2 and V is TRBV11-2; 9 nucleotides match TRBD2. Germline CDR1 is SGHAT and CDR2 is FQNNGV. Trimming at V came to 1 base and at J to 0 bases, leaving 3 bases not matched to a gene. The CDR3 is 17 residues long. CDR3 sequence: CASSLGRLAANTGELFF. The CDR3 DNA sequence: TGTGCCAGCAGCTTAGGGCGACTAGCGGCGAACACCGGGGAGCTGTTTTTT. The full variable domain, in which reference TRBV11-2 and TRBJ2-2 provide the parts outside the CDR3, is EAGVAQSPRYKIIEKRQSVAFWCNPISGHATLYWYQQILGQGPKLLIQFQNNGVVDDSQLPKDRFSAERLKGVDSTLKIQPAKLEDSAVYLCASSLGRLAANTGELFFGEGSRLTVL.

J is TRBJ2-7 and V is TRBV5-8; D may be TRBD2 (6 bases). V lost 3 bases, J lost 3 bases, and 7 bases lay in between. Germline V gene sequence: CDR1 SGHTS, CDR2 YDEGEE. The CDR3 contains 12 residues. The CDR3, as DNA: TGTGCCAGCAGCTGGGGACTCTACGAGCAGTACTTC. Amino acids: CASSWGLYEQYF. Full variable domain (rest looked up from reference TRBV5-8 and TRBJ2-7): EAGVTQSPTHLIKTRGQQATLRCSPISGHTSVYWYQQALGLGLQFLLWYDEGEERNRGNFPPRFSGRQFPNYSSELNVNALELEDSALYLCASSWGLYEQYFGPGTRLTVT.

The table lists this clone with a count of one. The gene calls are TRBV5-1 and TRBJ2-3; 10 nucleotides match TRBD1. CDR1 and CDR2 (germline): SGHRS, YFSETQ. The CDR3 loop spans 16 amino acids. V was pared by 4 bases and J by 4 bases, with 9 bases of the junction left unmatched. The CDR3 region has the DNA TGCGCCAGCAGCGGACCCGGGACAGGGGTTGCAGATACGCAGTATTTT. As protein: CASSGPGTGVADTQYF.

In regard to this clone: Other nucleotide sequences from this sample produce the same CDR3. The chain recombines TRBV5-1 with TRBJ2-7; 7 nucleotides agree with TRBD1. This CDR3 spans 14 amino acids. Germline loops: CDR1 SGHRS, CDR2 YFSETQ. V shed 0 bases, J shed 3 bases, and the junction held 3 bases outside the gene matches. CDR3: CASSLAGDSYEQYF. CDR3 nucleotide sequence: TGCGCCAGCAGCTTGGCAGGGGACAGCTACGAGCAGTACTTC. Full variable domain (remainder filled in from reference TRBV5-1 and TRBJ2-7): KAGVTQTPRYLIKTRGQQVTLSCSPISGHRSVSWYQQTPGQGLQFLFEYFSETQRNKGNFPGRFSGRQFSNSRSEMNVSTLELGDSALYLCASSLAGDSYEQYFGPGTRLTVT.

The chain combines TRBV19 with TRBJ2-2; D ambiguous. V lost 5 bases and J lost 3, with 4 bases in between. The CDR3 length is 12 residues. Germline CDR1 is LNHDA and CDR2 is SQIVND (reference sequence). CDR3 loop: CASSSYTGELFF. CDR3 DNA sequence: TGTGCCAGTAGTTCCTACACCGGGGAGCTGTTTTTT.

V gene TRBV3-1 (or the pseudogene TRBV3-2) combines with J gene TRBJ2-7; D gene ambiguous. Per germline, CDR1 LGHDT and CDR2 YNNKEL (reference sequence). Trimming left V 4 bases short and J 0 bases short, with 10 bases between. This CDR3 is built from 14 residues. The CDR3 protein is CASSLLSSSYEQYF. In nucleotides, the CDR3 is TGTGCCAGCAGCCTCCTGTCCAGCTCCTACGAGCAGTACTTC.

The chain recombines TRBV29-1 with TRBJ1-2; perhaps TRBD1 as D (6 bases). Germline CDR1 reads SQVTM; CDR2 reads ANQGSEA. V was cut by 8 bases and J by 5 bases, with 18 bases left in between. The CDR3 is made up of 13 amino acids. DNA for the CDR3: TGCAGCACATTGACGGGGGGCGCATATGGCTACACCTTC. This encodes CSTLTGGAYGYTF.

The chain links TRBV10-1 to TRBJ2-7; 9 bases fit TRBD1. The CDR3 is made up of 14 amino acids. Per germline, CDR1 WNHNN and CDR2 SYGVQD (reference sequence). The V segment lost 6 bases and the J segment 4 bases; nucleotides outside the gene matches: 7. In DNA, the CDR3 is TGCGCCAGCAGCCCCGGGACAGGGTTTTACGAGCAGTACTTC. Its protein product is CASSPGTGFYEQYF.

The chain is built from TRBV6-6 and TRBJ2-2; 12 nucleotides align to TRBD1. Germline lookup yields CDR1 MNHNY and CDR2 SVGAGI (reference sequence). This CDR3 comprises 15 residues. After removal of 4 bases from V and 6 bases from J, the junction contained 3 bases not matched to a gene. CDR3 in DNA: TGTGCCAGCAGTTCATGGGACAGGGGGCCCGGGGAGCTGTTTTTT. Protein sequence: CASSSWDRGPGELFF.

V gene TRBV2 combines with J gene TRBJ1-1; 8 nucleotides line up with TRBD1. Germline trimming cut 9 bases from V and 4 bases from J; bases unmatched to any gene: 10. This CDR3 comprises 14 residues. From germline, CDR1 is SNHLY and CDR2 FYNNEI. This chain's CDR3 is CASGGQGAITEAFF. CDR3 in DNA: TGTGCCAGTGGGGGGCAGGGGGCAATCACTGAAGCTTTCTTT. Combining the CDR3 with reference TRBV2 and TRBJ1-1 gives the whole variable domain EPEVTQTPSHQVTQMGQEVILRCVPISNHLYFYWYRQILGQKVEFLVSFYNNEISEKSEIFDDQFSVERPDGSNFTLKIRSTKLEDSAMYFCASGGQGAITEAFFGQGTRLTVV.

This rearrangement joins TRBV24-1 to TRBJ2-2; D perhaps matches TRBD2 (5 bases). Germline loops: CDR1 KGHDR, CDR2 SFDVKD. The CDR3 loop spans 15 amino acids. V was cut by 1 base and J by 11 bases, with 16 bases left in between. The CDR3, as DNA: TGTGCCACCAGTGATTTAAGCTCCGGGAAGGGAGAGCTGTTTTTT. The encoded protein is CATSDLSSGKGELFF.

This rearrangement joins TRBV4-1 to TRBJ1-2; 9 nucleotides line up with TRBD1. CDR3 length: 15 residues. V shed 4 bases and J 4 bases; nucleotides not matched to a gene: 7. The germline CDR1 and CDR2 sequences are MGHRA and YSYEKL. The CDR3 loop is CASSLRDRDPYGYTF. The CDR3 DNA sequence: TGCGCCAGCAGCCTGCGGGACAGGGATCCCTATGGCTACACCTTC.

The rearrangement links TRBV21-1 to TRBJ2-7; the table calls TRBD2, which could not be checked here. TRBV21-1 is listed as a pseudogene. This CDR3 comprises 15 residues. CDR3 DNA: TGTGCCAGCAGCAAAGCGCTTTGCGGCAGCCACGAGCAGTACTTC. This translates into CASSKALCGSHEQYF.

The rearrangement links TRBV3-1 (or the pseudogene TRBV3-2) to TRBJ1-2; D unresolved. Trimming left V 4 bases short and J 7 bases short, with 10 bases between. Germline lookup yields CDR1 LGHDT and CDR2 YNNKEL (reference sequence). This CDR3 has 12 amino acids. This CDR3 is CASSPGGLGYTF. The CDR3 nucleotides read TGTGCCAGCAGCCCTGGAGGTCTTGGCTACACCTTC.

This chain joins TRBV5-4 and TRBJ2-2; 10 bases fit TRBD1. Germline V gives CDR1 SGHNT, CDR2 YYREEE (reference sequence). CDR3 size: 15 residues. Losses at the gene ends were 2 bases for V and 8 bases for J; bases not matched to a gene: 6. The CDR3 reads CASSFRQGAGGELFF. In DNA form, the CDR3 reads TGTGCCAGCAGCTTTAGACAGGGGGCAGGGGGGGAGCTGTTTTTT.